This TCR beta chain was retrieved from a study of identical twins. Per the germline V gene, CDR1 is MDHEN and CDR2 is SYDVKM. The CDR3 consists of 16 residues. A universal primer site was added by template switching, and unique molecular identifiers were carried by the cDNA. TCRdb ran MiXCR on the 5' RACE reads and lists one entry per CDR3 protein. The repertoire holds 1.5 million to 2 million distinct CDR3 sequences, with 25% to 35% as singletons. This sequence joins TRBV28 and TRBJ2-1; 8 bases align to TRBD1. With the DNA end fitting TRBJ2-7 better, the J assignment may be wrong. The source is a newborn girl in good health. Sequenced: cord blood. The CDR3 bases are TGTGCCAGCAGCCCCGACAGGGGCGTTTCCTACAATGAGCAGTACTTC. It codes for CASSPDRGVSYNEQYF.